This record concerns one TCR beta chain sequence. The data were taken from a study of blood T cell repertoires in COVID-19. CDR1 is LNHDA and CDR2 is SQIVND in the germline V gene (reference sequence). Trimming stripped 7 bases from V and 7 bases from J, with 11 bases between. This CDR3 spans 13 amino acids. Clones were read by immunoSEQ multiplex PCR, and TCRdb kept only the in-frame ones, dropping some. The sample consists of around 100,000 clones, 90% of them appearing once. Sequenced material: peripheral blood. This TCR came from a man aged 50 or older with acute or convalescent COVID-19. This sequence joins TRBV19 and TRBJ1-6; tentative D call: TRBD1 (6 bases). CDR3 coding DNA: TGTGCCAGTAAGGGGCAGGGGAATTCACCCCTCCACTTT. Amino acids: CASKGQGNSPLHF.